The following is a T cell receptor (beta chain) sequence with its context. Unmatched junction bases numbered 9, after V lost 0 bases and J lost 5 bases. The CDR3 contains 16 residues. Germline V gene sequence: CDR1 SGHRS, CDR2 YFSETQ. The source of the sample is a study of blood T cell repertoires in COVID-19. As for the study in general: The United States, Italy and Spain supplied acute and convalescent COVID-19 samples. Sources were T cells, B-cell-depleted T cells, or PBMCs; the material itself was cDNA or gDNA.

The assay was immunoSEQ multiplex PCR, and TCRdb's table has in-frame clones only and misses some. There are about 86,000 clones in the sample; 65% to 85% occur only once, and more than 25% lies in the top ten. This sequence originates from a woman older than 75 with active or convalescent COVID-19. This chain links TRBV5-1 with TRBJ2-7; 9 bases line up with TRBD1. Sequencing was done on a sample of peripheral blood. The CDR3 sequence is CASSLEAGQGYHEQYF. The CDR3 nucleotides are TGCGCCAGCAGCTTGGAAGCGGGACAGGGTTATCACGAGCAGTACTTC.